The clone carrying this T cell receptor (beta chain) was recorded many times. Starting material for RNA and DNA co-extraction consisted of roughly 17-31 mg of unsorted bulk tissue. Deletions cut 8 bases from V and 3 bases from J, with 17 bases between. The CDR3 extends over 15 amino acids. Germline CDR1 is MNHNS and CDR2 is SASEGT. Constant-region priming of approximately 500 ng total RNA yielded TCR beta cDNA. Libraries of TCR beta came from three nested multiplex PCR rounds with slightly modified ARM-PCR. The first two PCR rounds used TRBV1-TRBV30 forward primers with a C-beta reverse primer, 10 to 11 cycles each. TCRdb reanalysed the multiplex PCR reads using MiXCR and keeps one entry per CDR3 protein. The sample lists 80,000 or so distinct CDR3 sequences, over 70% seen once, with roughly 13% in the top ten. The sample comes from a study of tumor-infiltrating lymphocytes in primary liver carcinoma.

The chain combines TRBV6-1 with TRBJ2-1; possibly TRBD2 for D (5 bases). The origin of this receptor is a woman in her sixties with primary liver carcinoma and hepatitis B virus infection. Sequencing was performed on liver tumor tissue from sampling region 4. Subset denoted: tumor region T4, right-lateral pole. CDR3 bases: TGTGCCAGCGGACGAGAGGCGGGTGACTACAATGAGCAGTTCTTC. It codes for CASGREAGDYNEQFF.